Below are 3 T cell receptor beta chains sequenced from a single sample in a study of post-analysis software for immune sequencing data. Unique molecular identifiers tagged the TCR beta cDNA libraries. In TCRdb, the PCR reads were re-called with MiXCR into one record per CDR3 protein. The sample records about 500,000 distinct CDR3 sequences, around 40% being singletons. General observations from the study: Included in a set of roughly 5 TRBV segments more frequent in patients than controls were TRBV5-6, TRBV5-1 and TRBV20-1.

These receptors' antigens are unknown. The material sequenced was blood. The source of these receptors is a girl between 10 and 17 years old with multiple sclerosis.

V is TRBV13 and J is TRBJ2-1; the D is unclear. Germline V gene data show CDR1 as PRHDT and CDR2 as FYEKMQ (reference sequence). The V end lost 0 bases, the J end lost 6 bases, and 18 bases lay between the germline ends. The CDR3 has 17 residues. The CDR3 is CASSLGLGDFDSNEQFF. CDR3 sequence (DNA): TGTGCCAGCAGCTTAGGCCTCGGAGACTTCGACTCCAATGAGCAGTTCTTC.

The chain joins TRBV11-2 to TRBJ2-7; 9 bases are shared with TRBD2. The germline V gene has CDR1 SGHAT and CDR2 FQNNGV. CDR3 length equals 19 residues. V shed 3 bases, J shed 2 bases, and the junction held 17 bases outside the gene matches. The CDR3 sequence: CASSFVGWPSGISPYEQYF. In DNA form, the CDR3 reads TGTGCCAGCAGCTTTGTGGGTTGGCCTAGCGGGATCTCTCCCTACGAGCAGTACTTC.

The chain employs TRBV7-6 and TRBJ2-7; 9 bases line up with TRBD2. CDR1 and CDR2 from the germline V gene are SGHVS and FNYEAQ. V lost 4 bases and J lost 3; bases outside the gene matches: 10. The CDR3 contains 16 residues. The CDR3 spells CASSSLSGRRIYEQYF. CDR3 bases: TGTGCCAGCAGCTCACTTAGCGGGAGACGCATCTACGAGCAGTACTTC.